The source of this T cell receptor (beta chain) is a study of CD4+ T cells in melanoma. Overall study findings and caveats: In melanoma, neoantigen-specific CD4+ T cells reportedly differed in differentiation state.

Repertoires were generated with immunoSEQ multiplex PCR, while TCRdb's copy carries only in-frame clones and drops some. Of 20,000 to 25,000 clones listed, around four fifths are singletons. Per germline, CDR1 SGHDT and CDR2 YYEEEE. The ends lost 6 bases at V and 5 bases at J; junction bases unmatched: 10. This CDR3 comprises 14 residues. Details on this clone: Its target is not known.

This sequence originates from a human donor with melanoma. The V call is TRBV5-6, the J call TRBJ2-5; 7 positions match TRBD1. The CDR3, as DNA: TGTGCCAGCAAGTCGACTCCGACAGGGGAGACCCAGTACTTC. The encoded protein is CASKSTPTGETQYF.